The T cell receptor (beta chain) under discussion was sequenced for a study of T cell responses to AZD1222 COVID-19 vaccine. Clones were read by immunoSEQ multiplex PCR, and TCRdb kept only the in-frame ones, dropping some. This sample has under 20,000 clones; more than 70% occur once, and the top ten carry approximately 15%. The sample consisted of peripheral blood, taken 28 days after the second AZD1222 dose. This receptor was taken from an adult who received the AZD1222 COVID-19 vaccine.

CDR3 region: CAWSGTYNSPLHF. In DNA form, the CDR3 reads TGTGCCTGGAGTGGCACCTATAATTCACCCCTCCACTTT. The rearrangement joins TRBV30 to TRBJ1-6, with unresolved D. CDR1 GTSNPN and CDR2 SVGIG come from the germline V gene (reference sequence). Trimming left V 1 base short and J 2 bases short, with 3 bases between. The CDR3 spans 13 residues.